This passage covers 32 T cell receptor beta chains from one sample sequenced in a study of human T cells and chemical hapten exposure. TCRdb re-called the RACE reads with MiXCR, one entry per CDR3 protein. The sample shows tens of thousands of distinct CDR3 sequences, about 3.7% of them seen only once. Time point here: healthy volunteer bleed at 6 weeks. Sequencing started from total RNA isolated from unfractionated whole blood. Material for sequencing was whole blood. Every receptor here comes from a human donor in good health. Some clones in this sample may be carry-over from other donors' samples.

The J gene is TRBJ2-1, the V gene TRBV13, with no clear D. V lost 3 bases to trimming and J lost 0 bases, with 9 bases between them. This CDR3 is built from 15 residues. CDR1 is PRHDT and CDR2 is FYEKMQ in the germline V gene (reference sequence). DNA for the CDR3: TGTGCCAGCAGCTTGGAGATGAGCTCCTACAATGAGCAGTTCTTC. Residues: CASSLEMSSYNEQFF.

The chain couples TRBV28 to TRBJ2-1; the D gene is possibly TRBD1 (5 bases). V was pared by 3 bases and J by 0 bases, with 12 bases between. Germline CDR1 MDHEN, CDR2 SYDVKM. There are 16 residues in the CDR3. In nucleotides, the CDR3 is TGTGCCAGCAGTTTTCTCGTTAGGGGCTCCTACAATGAGCAGTTCTTC. This codes for CASSFLVRGSYNEQFF.

This clonotype was picked up many times. The chain has TRBV4-2 and TRBJ1-1, with a possible D match to TRBD1 (6 bases). Looked up from germline, CDR1 is LGHNA and CDR2 is YNFKEQ. This CDR3 has 14 residues. V gave up 1 base and J gave up 5 bases, with 11 bases separating them. The CDR3 DNA is TGTGCCAGCAGCCAAGGGCACAGGGTAACTGAAGCTTTCTTT. This gives the protein CASSQGHRVTEAFF.

This clonotype was counted at least ten times. The V gene is TRBV29-1, the J gene TRBJ2-2, with 7 positions matching TRBD2. Germline CDR1 is SQVTM and CDR2 is ANQGSEA. Losses at the gene ends were 3 bases for V and 1 base for J; bases not matched to a gene: 2. The CDR3 has 14 residues. The chain's CDR3 is CSVEREQNTGELFF. DNA of the CDR3: TGCAGCGTTGAGCGGGAGCAGAACACCGGGGAGCTGTTTTTT.

Ten or more counts support this clonotype. The chain employs TRBV19 and TRBJ2-1; D unresolved. The germline CDR1 and CDR2 sequences are LNHDA and SQIVND (reference sequence). Trimming pared 7 bases from V and 0 bases from J, leaving 10 bases between. The CDR3 has 14 residues. The CDR3 sequence is CASTKSSSYNEQFF. The CDR3 DNA is TGTGCCAGTACCAAGTCTTCCTCCTACAATGAGCAGTTCTTC.

This clonotype was observed at least ten times. The chain has TRBV28 and TRBJ1-6, with D perhaps matching TRBD1 (6 bases). This CDR3 is 15 amino acids long. V gave up 4 bases and J gave up 8 bases, with 15 bases separating them. Germline CDR1 and CDR2: MDHEN and SYDVKM. The CDR3 DNA reads TGTGCCAGCAGTTCCGAGAGGGGGAATGATTCACCCCTCCACTTT. Amino acids: CASSSERGNDSPLHF.

This clonotype was recorded at least ten times. The CDR3 spells CASSPSAGYHEQFF. For the CDR3, the DNA is TGTGCCAGCAGCCCCTCAGCGGGGTACCATGAGCAGTTCTTC. The chain joins TRBV7-9 to TRBJ2-1, with 7 bases aligning to TRBD2. The CDR3 contains 14 residues. Germline CDR1 is SEHNR and CDR2 is FQNEAQ (reference sequence). V lost 5 bases, J lost 8 bases, and 9 bases stayed unmatched.

At least ten counts were recorded for this clonotype. V usage is TRBV20-1 and J usage is TRBJ2-1, with 8 bases identical to TRBD2. Germline V gene data show CDR1 as DFQATT and CDR2 as SNEGSKA (reference sequence). The junction had 13 bases not matched to a gene; V was cut back by 5 bases and J by 10 bases. The CDR3 spans 14 residues. The chain's CDR3 is CSAQSGSVSGEQFF. For the CDR3, the DNA is TGCAGTGCTCAAAGCGGGAGTGTCAGCGGAGAGCAGTTCTTC.

Only a few counts were recorded for this clonotype. This rearrangement joins TRBV4-2 to TRBJ2-3; the match to TRBD2 covers 9 bases. The CDR3 covers 16 residues. From germline, CDR1 is LGHNA and CDR2 YNFKEQ. V shed 2 bases, J shed 5 bases, and the junction held 8 bases outside the gene matches. CDR3 DNA: TGTGCCAGCAGCCAACGAGGGCGGGAGGGCCAAGATACGCAGTATTTT. Protein sequence: CASSQRGREGQDTQYF.

This clonotype was recorded many times. The V gene is TRBV20-1, the J gene TRBJ2-6, with D unclear. V was pared by 6 bases and J by 0 bases, with 15 bases between. Germline V gene sequence: CDR1 DFQATT, CDR2 SNEGSKA (reference sequence). This CDR3 comprises 16 residues. CDR3 DNA sequence: TGCAGTGCACCAGACAAATTAAGCTCTGGGGCCAACGTCCTGACTTTC. Translating it yields CSAPDKLSSGANVLTF.

This clonotype has a count of ten or more. The CDR3 DNA is TGTGCCAGCAGGGATCGGGGACGGCCAAGGGAGCAGTACTTC. Protein product: CASRDRGRPREQYF. This chain connects TRBV7-8 to TRBJ2-7; D could derive from TRBD1 or TRBD2 (5 bases each). The V gene's germline CDR1 is SGHVS and CDR2 FQNEAQ. The length of the CDR3 is 14 residues. Trimming left V 6 bases short and J 7 bases short, with 19 bases between.

This clonotype was counted ten times or more. The chain uses TRBV20-1 and TRBJ2-3, with 7 bases fitting TRBD1. Germline loops: CDR1 DFQATT, CDR2 SNEGSKA (reference sequence). V lost 0 bases, J lost 0 bases, and 3 bases stayed unmatched. The CDR3 is 15 residues long. Here the CDR3 reads CSARDTGASTDTQYF. The CDR3 DNA follows: TGCAGTGCTAGAGATACAGGGGCTAGCACAGATACGCAGTATTTT.

The chain employs TRBV6-1 and TRBJ2-3, with D perhaps matching TRBD1 (5 bases). Trimming stripped 6 bases from V and 0 bases from J, with 13 bases between. The CDR3 contains 15 residues. Per germline, CDR1 MNHNS and CDR2 SASEGT. CDR3 residues: CASRTSRGSTDTQYF. CDR3 nucleotide sequence: TGTGCCAGCAGGACTTCTAGGGGCAGCACAGATACGCAGTATTTT.

This clonotype has a count of ten or more. The V gene is TRBV27, the J gene TRBJ1-6; TRBD1 might be the D (6 bases). V was pared by 0 bases and J by 7 bases, with 16 bases between. The germline CDR1 and CDR2 sequences are MNHEY and SMNVEV (reference sequence). The CDR3 loop spans 17 amino acids. For the CDR3, the DNA is TGTGCCAGCAGTTTATCGCCCGTCGGAGGGGGGAATTCACCCCTCCACTTT. Its protein product is CASSLSPVGGGNSPLHF.

The chain has TRBV28 and TRBJ1-5; the match to TRBD1 covers 8 bases. The CDR3 sequence is 18 residues long. V lost 4 bases to trimming and J lost 1 base; unmatched junction nucleotides: 12. Germline V lookup: CDR1 MDHEN, CDR2 SYDVKM. The chain's CDR3 is CASSYPGQGLISNQPQHF. CDR3 coding DNA: TGTGCCAGCAGTTACCCCGGACAGGGTTTGATCAGCAATCAGCCCCAGCATTTT.

This clonotype was recorded at least ten times. This chain uses TRBV7-2 with TRBJ1-2; D is undetermined. CDR3 length: 12 residues. The V gene's germline CDR1 is SGHTA and CDR2 FQGNSA. V shed 5 bases and J shed 7 bases, with 11 bases lying between them. The CDR3 DNA reads as TGTGCCAGCAGCCCCAGTGGGTCTGGCTACACCTTC. This encodes CASSPSGSGYTF.

This clonotype was seen repeatedly, ten times or more. V and J are TRBV12-3 or TRBV12-4 and TRBJ2-5, with D tentatively TRBD1 (6 bases). The V and J ends lost 7 bases and 5 bases respectively, with 14 bases between them. The CDR3 runs to 13 residues. The CDR3 sequence is CASTPGVRETQYF. In nucleotides, the CDR3 is TGTGCCAGCACCCCAGGGGTGAGGGAGACCCAGTACTTC.

The table lists this clonotype with many counts. The V gene is TRBV5-1, the J gene TRBJ2-7; no firm D call. The ends were cut back, 4 bases at V and 1 base at J, with 6 bases in the middle. The germline V gene encodes CDR1 SGHRS and CDR2 YFSETQ. There are 12 residues in the CDR3. CDR3 protein: CASSGVSYEQYF. In nucleotides, the CDR3 is TGCGCCAGCAGCGGGGTTTCCTACGAGCAGTACTTC.

This clonotype occurred many times. This chain links TRBV6-6 with TRBJ2-1, with D perhaps TRBD2 (7 bases). The germline V gene has CDR1 MNHNY and CDR2 SVGAGI (reference sequence). V lost 2 bases to trimming and J lost 8 bases, with 19 bases between them. The CDR3 covers 16 residues. CDR3 nucleotide sequence: TGTGCCAGCAGTTACATTAAGGGGGAGGGGGGAGATGAGCAGTTCTTC. It yields the protein CASSYIKGEGGDEQFF.

At least ten counts were recorded for this clonotype. The J gene is TRBJ1-2, the V gene TRBV4-2; D remains ambiguous. The germline CDR1 and CDR2 sequences are LGHNA and YNFKEQ. V was clipped by 1 base and J by 2 bases, with 8 bases between them. The CDR3 has 14 residues. CDR3 in DNA: TGTGCCAGCAGCCAAGGAAATCTGAACTATGGCTACACCTTC. This gives the protein CASSQGNLNYGYTF.

This clonotype has at least ten counts. The V call is TRBV10-3, the J call TRBJ2-7; D not certain. The V end was cut by 3 bases, the J end by 0 bases, with 6 bases between. Germline V gives CDR1 ENHRY, CDR2 SYGVKD. The CDR3 extends over 13 amino acids. CDR3 sequence: CAISDTASYEQYF. The CDR3 DNA sequence: TGTGCCATCAGTGACACCGCCTCCTACGAGCAGTACTTC.

The chain combines TRBV20-1 with TRBJ1-6; 8 bases map to TRBD1. This CDR3 is built from 13 residues. Germline V gene sequence: CDR1 DFQATT, CDR2 SNEGSKA (reference sequence). The V and J ends lost 5 bases and 10 bases, in that order; junction bases with no gene match: 7. The DNA of the CDR3 is TGCAGTGCTCCTTGGACAGGGAACTCACCCCTCCACTTT. Translation: CSAPWTGNSPLHF.

This clonotype has just a few counts. The chain couples TRBV28 to TRBJ2-3, with a tentative D call TRBD2 (6 bases). From germline, CDR1 is MDHEN and CDR2 SYDVKM. The CDR3 covers 14 residues. Trimming pared 3 bases from V and 5 bases from J, leaving 12 bases between. The CDR3, as DNA: TGTGCCAGCAGTTTGGATAGCGGACAAGATACGCAGTATTTT. It is translated as CASSLDSGQDTQYF.

This clonotype was seen at least ten times. This sequence joins TRBV5-1 and TRBJ2-1; D is perhaps TRBD1 (5 bases). Looked up from germline, CDR1 is SGHRS and CDR2 is YFSETQ. The CDR3 is 14 amino acids. The V end was cut by 4 bases, the J end by 10 bases, with 18 bases between. Here the CDR3 DNA reads TGCGCCAGCAGCGCCGCGCAGGGTGGTGGGGAGCAGTTCTTC. Protein: CASSAAQGGGEQFF.

This clonotype occurred many times. This chain joins TRBV20-1 and TRBJ1-1; D perhaps matches TRBD1 (5 bases). Trimming pared 6 bases from V and 1 base from J, leaving 15 bases between. Germline V gene sequence: CDR1 DFQATT, CDR2 SNEGSKA (reference sequence). The CDR3 loop spans 14 amino acids. CDR3 DNA sequence: TGCAGTGCCCCATCCTGGGGCACGAACACTGAAGCTTTCTTT. Its translation is CSAPSWGTNTEAFF.

This clonotype has a count of ten or more. J is TRBJ2-5 and V is TRBV29-1; D is perhaps TRBD2 (6 bases). Germline values: CDR1 SQVTM, CDR2 ANQGSEA. The CDR3 extends over 12 amino acids. V lost 3 bases and J lost 9, with 14 bases in between. CDR3 nucleotide sequence: TGCAGCGTTGACGGGAGTGAGAAGGCCCAGTACTTC. Amino acid sequence: CSVDGSEKAQYF.

The sample holds a few counts of this clonotype. V usage is TRBV9 and J usage is TRBJ2-1; possible D gene TRBD2, 5 bases. The CDR3 is 15 residues long. Germline values: CDR1 SGDLS, CDR2 YYNGEE. With 2 bases removed from V and 5 bases from J, the gap between germline ends came to 14 bases. CDR3 residues: CASSVGLPLDNEQFF. Here the CDR3 DNA reads TGTGCCAGCAGCGTCGGACTTCCCCTCGACAATGAGCAGTTCTTC.

In its sample, this clonotype is medium-sized. The gene calls are TRBV29-1 and TRBJ2-7; 12 nucleotides align to TRBD2. The trim removed 7 bases at V and 6 bases at J, leaving 7 bases unmatched. Germline CDR1 is SQVTM and CDR2 is ANQGSEA. CDR3 length equals 13 residues. The chain's CDR3 is CSGRLAGEGEQYF. In DNA form, the CDR3 reads TGCAGCGGTAGACTAGCGGGAGAGGGCGAGCAGTACTTC.

At least ten counts were recorded for this clonotype. As the CDR3 is not closed by the conserved phenylalanine or tryptophan, this likely results from a read error. This rearrangement joins TRBV5-5 to TRBJ1-3, with D possibly being TRBD1 (5 bases). This CDR3 comprises 15 residues. Germline loops: CDR1 SGHKS, CDR2 YYEKEE (reference sequence). Trimming took 6 bases from V and 2 from J, leaving 15 bases between them. CDR3 bases: TGTGCCAGCACTCGGGGGGGTCCCCCTGGAAACACCATATATTCT. It encodes CASTRGGPPGNTIYS.

At least ten counts were recorded for this clonotype. The chain is built from TRBV28 and TRBJ2-7; the match to TRBD2 covers 7 bases. CDR1 and CDR2 from the germline V gene are MDHEN and SYDVKM. The CDR3 extends over 13 amino acids. J was trimmed by 4 bases and V by 6 bases; bases with no gene match: 6. CDR3 sequence: CASRAGFHYEQYF. The CDR3 DNA reads TGTGCCAGCAGAGCGGGATTTCATTACGAGCAGTACTTC.

This clonotype occurred many times. This chain uses TRBV12-3 or TRBV12-4 with TRBJ1-4, with TRBD1 matching 8 bases. Germline trimming cut 6 bases from V and 3 bases from J; bases unmatched to any gene: 6. The CDR3 runs to 15 residues. The CDR3 is CASSRGQGSNEKLFF. CDR3 coding DNA: TGTGCCAGCAGCCGCGGACAGGGCTCTAATGAAAAACTGTTTTTT.

This clonotype was picked up many times. The gene calls are TRBV6-1 and TRBJ1-5; 8 bases fit TRBD1. CDR3 length: 17 amino acids. Germline trimming cut 2 bases from V and 4 bases from J; bases unmatched to any gene: 10. Germline CDR1 reads MNHNS; CDR2 reads SASEGT. The CDR3 spells CASSETWGGTGNQPQHF. The DNA for the CDR3 is TGTGCCAGCAGTGAAACATGGGGGGGGACAGGTAATCAGCCCCAGCATTTT.